The T cell receptor (beta chain) described here comes from a study of molecular identifiers for immune sequencing clone quantification. Study observations and caveats: Clonotypes topping 20 RNA copies carried over 99% of effector molecules but under 1% of naive ones. Because of identical TCR molecules sharing a barcode, sizes of highly expanded clones could be underestimated.

Naive CD8 T cells were sorted, and the gate applied was CD8+CD4-CCR7+CD45RA+. This clonotype was seen repeatedly, ten times or more. The antigen is unknown. The V end lost 2 bases, the J end lost 2 bases, and 10 bases lay between the germline ends. The CDR3 loop spans 13 amino acids. The germline gives CDR1 DFQATT, CDR2 SNEGSKA (reference sequence). TCRdb redid the calling of the PCR reads with MiXCR, one entry per CDR3 protein. In the table there are 85,000 to 95,000 distinct CDR3 sequences, 19% of which are singletons. Specimen: naive CD8+ T cells from blood, with Jurkat cell RNA spiked in. Subset here: FACS-sorted CD8+CD4-CCR7+CD45RA+ naive T cells. The TCR was taken from a human donor in good health. Some libraries in this study had Jurkat cell RNA spiked in. The chain combines TRBV20-1 with TRBJ2-7, with a tentative D call TRBD2 (6 bases). Here the CDR3 DNA reads TGCAGTGCTAGAAGTGGCGGGGCCTACGAGCAGTACTTC. This translates into CSARSGGAYEQYF.